The rows below give T cell receptor beta chains drawn from one sample of a study of T cells in Graves' hyperthyroidism and ophthalmopathy. TCRdb called the multiplex PCR reads again in MiXCR, with one record for every CDR3 protein. The sample lists around 620,000 distinct CDR3 sequences, around 15% occurring once. The sequencing sample was made of blood. These receptors all come from a woman aged 25 to 39 with Graves' hyperthyroidism. The CDR3 runs from the conserved cysteine through the conserved F or W. D genes are given only for firm matches. Clone size is shown for a subset of rows, as once, few, many or a class of expanded clone.

J gene,clone size,D gene,V gene,CDR3 length,CDR3 DNA,CDR3 protein
TRBJ1-5,few,-,TRBV19,15,TGTGCCAGTAGTATGGGAGGGAATAGCAATCAGCCCCAGCATTTT,CASSMGGNSNQPQHF
TRBJ1-6,few,-,TRBV4-3,17,TGCGCCAGCAGCCAAGATTTCGGCAGGGACTATAATTCACCCCTCCACTTT,CASSQDFGRDYNSPLHF
TRBJ1-6,-,TRBD1,TRBV20-1,14,TGCAGTGCTAGACCGGGACAGGGAGAATCACCCCTCCACTTT,CSARPGQGESPLHF
TRBJ2-7,many,-,TRBV6-1,13,TGTGCCAGCAGGGCAACAGGGCACTACGAGCAGTACTTC,CASRATGHYEQYF
TRBJ2-3,few,-,TRBV29-1,13,TGCAGCGCTTGGGGGCAAGACACAGATACGCAGTATTTT,CSAWGQDTDTQYF
TRBJ2-5,few,TRBD2,TRBV20-1,14,TGCAGTGCATCCCGGACTAGCGGGAGCGGGACCCAGTACTTC,CSASRTSGSGTQYF
TRBJ2-1,-,-,TRBV19,13,TGTGCCAGTAGTCCGGACTCGTCCAATGAGCAGTTCTTC,CASSPDSSNEQFF
TRBJ2-7,many,TRBD1,TRBV11-2,15,TGTGCCAGCAGCAATCCCGGGACAGGGATCAACGAGCAGTACTTC,CASSNPGTGINEQYF
TRBJ2-1,many,-,TRBV6-2/TRBV6-3,13,TGTGCCAGCAGTTATCCTCTAGCGAATGAGCAGTTCTTC,CASSYPLANEQFF
TRBJ1-2,many,TRBD1,TRBV12-3/TRBV12-4,15,TGTGCCAGCAGTCCGTCCCGACAGGGGATCTCGGGCTACACCTTC,CASSPSRQGISGYTF
TRBJ2-7,many,TRBD2,TRBV20-1,15,TGCAGTGCCCCTAACCCCGGGACTAAGACCTACGAGCAGTACTTC,CSAPNPGTKTYEQYF
TRBJ1-4,many,-,TRBV5-1,14,TGCGCCAGCAGCTTGGGTTGGACAAATGAAAAACTGTTTTTT,CASSLGWTNEKLFF
TRBJ2-1,-,TRBD2,TRBV29-1,12,TGCAGCGCCGGGACTACTGACAATGAGCAGTTCTTC,CSAGTTDNEQFF
TRBJ2-3,-,TRBD2,TRBV27,17,TGTGCCAGCAGTTTATCGGGTTATGGACTAGTATTAGATACGCAGTATTTT,CASSLSGYGLVLDTQYF
TRBJ2-5,few,-,TRBV20-1,14,TGCAGTGCAGATAAGGGGGACTACCAAGAGACCCAGTACTTC,CSADKGDYQETQYF
TRBJ2-1,many,-,TRBV3-1,13,TGTGCCAGCAGCCAAGGGCGTTACAATGAGCAGTTCTTC,CASSQGRYNEQFF
TRBJ2-5,few,-,TRBV14,14,TGTGCCAGCAGCCAATGGGGCTGGCAAGAGACCCAGTACTTC,CASSQWGWQETQYF
TRBJ2-5,-,-,TRBV4-1,13,TGCGCCAGCAGCCAACCCCCCGCAGAGACCCAGTACTTC,CASSQPPAETQYF
TRBJ2-2,few,-,TRBV2,14,TGTGCCAGTCGAGGGGGGCTGAACACCGGGGAGCTGTTTTTT,CASRGGLNTGELFF
TRBJ1-2,many,-,TRBV20-1,13,TGCAGTGCTCCCGGCGGGGGCTGGAATGGCTACACCTTC,CSAPGGGWNGYTF